The rows below give T cell receptor beta chains drawn from one sample of a study of regulatory T cells in long-lasting Graves disease. TCRdb passed the multiplex PCR reads through MiXCR, listing each CDR3 protein once. The table lists over 350,000 distinct CDR3 sequences, 14% of them singletons, with roughly 15% in the top ten. The same specimen was also included in a second study, on T cells in Graves' hyperthyroidism and ophthalmopathy.

Sequenced material: peripheral blood mononuclear cells (PBMCs), taken at new diagnosis, from a patient treated with antithyroid drugs. These receptors all come from a woman aged 50 to 60 with Graves disease. The CDR3 runs from the conserved cysteine through the conserved F or W. The D gene is left open where the match is weak. Only part of the rows carry a size: once, few, many, or a class if the clone is expanded.

CDR3 protein | CDR3 DNA | clone size | D gene | J gene | V gene
CASSEQGSEQFF | TGCGCCAGCAGCGAGCAGGGTAGTGAGCAGTTCTTC | many | NA | TRBJ2-1 | TRBV5-1
CASSRNMGNTIYF | TGTGCCAGCAGCCGAAACATGGGAAACACCATATATTTT | many | NA | TRBJ1-3 | TRBV27
CASSPGQMQGYGYTF | TGTGCCAGCAGCCCCGGACAGATGCAAGGCTATGGCTACACCTTC | NA | NA | TRBJ1-2 | TRBV6-1
CATSDSLAGATDTQYF | TGTGCCACCAGTGACTCCCTAGCGGGAGCGACAGATACGCAGTATTTT | few | TRBD2 | TRBJ2-3 | TRBV24-1
CSARSGSNEQFF | TGCAGTGCTAGATCTGGCAGCAATGAGCAGTTCTTC | NA | NA | TRBJ2-1 | TRBV20-1
CASSYVGGDWANVLTF | TGTGCCAGCAGTTACGTGGGGGGGGATTGGGCCAACGTCCTGACTTTC | many | TRBD2 | TRBJ2-6 | TRBV6-5
CASSFLADSYNEQFF | TGTGCCAGCAGTTTTCTAGCGGACTCCTACAATGAGCAGTTCTTC | many | TRBD2 | TRBJ2-1 | TRBV12-3/TRBV12-4
CASSRLAGVADTQYF | TGTGCCAGCAGCCGACTAGCGGGGGTTGCGGATACGCAGTATTTT | many | TRBD2 | TRBJ2-3 | TRBV2
CASSQYALRISTGGSGEQYF | TGCGCCAGCAGCCAGTATGCACTACGAATATCGACAGGGGGCTCGGGCGAGCAGTACTTC | NA | TRBD1 | TRBJ2-7 | TRBV4-1
CASSASTDYEQYF | TGTGCCAGCAGTGCATCGACGGATTACGAGCAGTACTTC | NA | NA | TRBJ2-7 | TRBV25-1
CASSLTQGWYGYTF | TGTGCCAGCAGTTTAACTCAGGGATGGTATGGCTACACCTTC | many | NA | TRBJ1-2 | TRBV28
CASRGTSRIQETQYF | TGCGCCAGCCGCGGGACTAGCAGAATCCAAGAGACCCAGTACTTC | many | TRBD2 | TRBJ2-5 | TRBV5-1
CASSPGLAGGSADTQYF | TGCGCCAGCAGCCCCGGACTAGCGGGAGGAAGTGCAGATACGCAGTATTTT | few | TRBD2 | TRBJ2-3 | TRBV5-1
CASSVTNEQFF | TGTGCCAGTAGTGTGACCAATGAGCAGTTCTTC | few | NA | TRBJ2-1 | TRBV19
CASSYFLPGQGPGELFF | TGTGCCAGCAGTTACTTTCTCCCGGGACAGGGGCCCGGGGAGCTGTTTTTT | many | TRBD1 | TRBJ2-2 | TRBV6-5
CASSNRRDRGYEQYF | TGTGCCAGCAGCAACAGGCGAGACCGAGGTTACGAGCAGTACTTC | many | NA | TRBJ2-7 | TRBV7-9
CASRTLGDYEQYF | TGTGCCAGCAGGACACTGGGGGATTACGAGCAGTACTTC | NA | NA | TRBJ2-7 | TRBV6-1
CASRPAPSSGRVPGELFF | TGTGCCAGCAGACCCGCGCCGTCTAGCGGGAGGGTACCCGGGGAGCTGTTTTTT | many | TRBD2 | TRBJ2-2 | TRBV28
CASQTAGGADTQYF | TGTGCCAGCCAGACAGCGGGAGGGGCAGATACGCAGTATTTT | many | TRBD2 | TRBJ2-3 | TRBV28
CASSSTGQGQRYEQYF | TGTGCCAGCAGTTCAACCGGACAGGGGCAAAGATACGAGCAGTACTTC | many | TRBD1 | TRBJ2-7 | TRBV28
CAWGRTYEQYF | TGTGCCTGGGGACGAACCTACGAGCAGTACTTC | few | NA | TRBJ2-7 | TRBV30
CSVGVQLNTEAFF | TGCAGCGTTGGGGTACAGCTGAACACTGAAGCTTTCTTT | many | NA | TRBJ1-1 | TRBV29-1
CASSYSRGNTGELFF | TGTGCCAGCAGTTACTCGAGAGGGAACACCGGGGAGCTGTTTTTT | NA | NA | TRBJ2-2 | TRBV6-5
CASSGGASRGTQYF | TGTGCCAGCAGTGGGGGGGCGAGTCGAGGTACGCAGTATTTT | NA | NA | TRBJ2-3 | TRBV28
CASSRSSHGEAFF | TGTGCCAGCAGCAGAAGTTCACACGGTGAAGCTTTCTTT | few | NA | TRBJ1-1 | TRBV25-1
CASSLATLEAFF | TGTGCCAGCAGTTTGGCGACTCTGGAAGCTTTCTTT | many | NA | TRBJ1-1 | TRBV12-3/TRBV12-4
CASSLDMNTGELFF | TGTGCCAGCAGTTTGGACATGAACACCGGGGAGCTGTTTTTT | many | NA | TRBJ2-2 | TRBV28
CASSQDPHRDTDTGELFF | TGTGCCAGCAGCCAAGATCCACACCGGGACACAGACACCGGGGAGCTGTTTTTT | NA | NA | TRBJ2-2 | TRBV11-2
CASRRDRTSYGYTF | TGTGCCAGCAGAAGGGACAGAACCTCCTATGGCTACACCTTC | many | TRBD1 | TRBJ1-2 | TRBV6-1
CAWSVQTGGPGEQYF | TGTGCCTGGAGTGTACAGACAGGGGGTCCGGGGGAGCAGTACTTC | many | TRBD1 | TRBJ2-7 | TRBV30
CAISGGSGGSNTGELFF | TGTGCCATCAGTGGAGGGAGTGGAGGTTCGAACACCGGGGAGCTGTTTTTT | many | NA | TRBJ2-2 | TRBV10-3
CAWTAGLAGGPGDTQYF | TGTGCCTGGACCGCGGGACTAGCGGGAGGGCCTGGAGATACGCAGTATTTT | few | TRBD2 | TRBJ2-3 | TRBV30
CASGHFWGTGYNEQFF | TGTGCCAGCGGCCACTTCTGGGGAACCGGCTACAATGAGCAGTTCTTC | NA | NA | TRBJ2-1 | TRBV7-2
CAWGVTGVTYEQYF | TGTGCCTGGGGAGTAACAGGGGTGACCTACGAGCAGTACTTC | few | TRBD1 | TRBJ2-7 | TRBV30
CASSLMAGVGAQYF | TGTGCCAGCAGCTTAATGGCGGGAGTAGGGGCCCAGTACTTC | many | TRBD2 | TRBJ2-5 | TRBV7-8
CAISDPREGAHNEQFF | TGTGCCATCAGTGACCCGCGGGAGGGGGCCCACAATGAGCAGTTCTTC | many | TRBD2 | TRBJ2-1 | TRBV10-3
CASSLGLALCYNEQFF | TGCGCCAGCAGCTTGGGACTAGCTCTTTGTTACAATGAGCAGTTCTTC | many | TRBD2 | TRBJ2-1 | TRBV5-1
CASSPGTSGGTDTQYF | TGTGCCAGCAGCCCGGGGACTAGCGGAGGCACAGATACGCAGTATTTT | many | TRBD2 | TRBJ2-3 | TRBV7-9
CASSLDAVTDTQYF | TGTGCCAGCAGCTTAGACGCCGTCACAGATACGCAGTATTTT | NA | NA | TRBJ2-3 | TRBV11-2
CASSLLLRAEAFF | TGCGCCAGCAGCTTACTATTGAGGGCTGAAGCTTTCTTT | NA | NA | TRBJ1-1 | TRBV5-1
CASSFGDSPLHF | TGTGCCAGCAGCTTTGGGGATTCACCCCTCCACTTT | many | NA | TRBJ1-6 | TRBV7-9
CAWRRASSGRKPYEQYF | TGTGCCTGGAGGCGGGCGTCGAGCGGGAGGAAGCCGTACGAGCAGTACTTC | NA | TRBD2 | TRBJ2-7 | TRBV30
CASSLGIAGEAQYF | TGTGCCAGCAGCTTGGGGATAGCGGGAGAGGCCCAGTACTTC | NA | TRBD2 | TRBJ2-5 | TRBV7-2
CASSQDRGRLGNTIYF | TGCGCCAGCAGCCAAGACAGGGGCAGATTGGGAAACACCATATATTTT | few | TRBD1 | TRBJ1-3 | TRBV14
CASSYLGRETQYF | TGTGCCAGCAGTTATCTGGGACGAGAGACCCAGTACTTC | NA | NA | TRBJ2-5 | TRBV6-2/TRBV6-3
CASSIDPPGTGRCEQFF | TGTGCCAGTAGTATAGACCCTCCCGGGACAGGGAGATGTGAGCAGTTCTTC | NA | TRBD1 | TRBJ2-1 | TRBV19
CASSKGPGLTTDTQYF | TGTGCCAGTAGTAAGGGCCCTGGTTTGACCACAGATACGCAGTATTTT | NA | NA | TRBJ2-3 | TRBV19
CASSLGGRGTDTQYF | TGTGCCAGCAGTTTGGGGGGGCGCGGCACAGATACGCAGTATTTT | many | NA | TRBJ2-3 | TRBV5-1
CASSLWGQGSSDSNQPQHF | TGTGCCAGCAGCTTGTGGGGGCAGGGGTCTTCCGATAGCAATCAGCCCCAGCATTTT | few | NA | TRBJ1-5 | TRBV11-3
CASSPRKGGYGYTF | TGTGCCAGTAGTCCCAGAAAGGGTGGCTATGGCTACACCTTC | few | NA | TRBJ1-2 | TRBV19
CASSLTREDSPLHF | TGTGCCAGCAGCTTAACCCGAGAAGATTCACCCCTCCACTTT | NA | NA | TRBJ1-6 | TRBV7-3
CASTPGTGAYEQYF | TGTGCCAGCACCCCTGGGACTGGAGCCTACGAGCAGTACTTC | many | NA | TRBJ2-7 | TRBV7-8
CASSQDDRGGNIQYF | TGTGCCAGCAGCCAAGATGATAGGGGAGGCAACATTCAGTACTTC | many | NA | TRBJ2-4 | TRBV3-1
CASSRTSGQETQYF | TGTGCCAGCTCACGGACTAGCGGACAAGAGACCCAGTACTTC | many | TRBD2 | TRBJ2-5 | TRBV3-1
CASSLSHQRGDTGELFF | TGTGCCAGCAGCTTAAGTCATCAGCGAGGGGACACCGGGGAGCTGTTTTTT | NA | NA | TRBJ2-2 | TRBV7-9
CASSQDPRSSYNEQFF | TGTGCCAGCAGCCAAGATCCGCGGAGCTCCTACAATGAGCAGTTCTTC | many | NA | TRBJ2-1 | TRBV3-1
CASRPQDRGFNQPQHF | TGTGCCAGTAGGCCCCAGGACAGGGGCTTCAATCAGCCCCAGCATTTT | NA | TRBD1 | TRBJ1-5 | TRBV19